This T cell receptor beta chain came from a study of molecular identifiers for immune sequencing clone quantification. This clonotype was detected many times. Trimming pared 4 bases from V and 4 bases from J, leaving 10 bases between. CDR1 and CDR2 from the germline V gene are SQVTM and ANQGSEA. The CDR3 spans 12 residues. In TCRdb, the PCR reads were re-called with MiXCR into one record per CDR3 protein. The sample lists 40,000 to 45,000 distinct CDR3 sequences, 20% to 25% occurring once. The sample was naive CD8+ T cells from blood, with Jurkat cell RNA spiked in. This sample's subset: FACS-sorted CD8+CD4-CCR7+CD45RA+ naive T cells. The chain couples TRBV29-1 to TRBJ2-5, with a tentative D call TRBD2 (5 bases). The TCR comes from a human donor in good health. Some libraries in this study had Jurkat cell RNA spiked in. CDR3 amino acids: CSVARGAETQYF. The CDR3 DNA reads TGCAGCGTTGCCCGGGGTGCAGAGACCCAGTACTTC.